These 5 T cell receptor beta chains originate from one sample sequenced in a study of cytomegalovirus exposure and HLA in healthy donors (dated by TCRdb to about 2017). Library construction relied on the immunoSEQ multiplex PCR assay. For the multiplex PCR, a mixture combining 60 forward primers for TCR Vbeta segments and 13 reverse primers for TCR Jbeta segments was used. In TCRdb, the immuneACCESS table is reduced to in-frame sequences with V and J assigned. These tables do not hold every clone; where another copy was compared, an unresolved V gene accounts for under half, and the others remain unexplained. This sample is represented by 150,000 to 200,000 clones; about four fifths of them were singletons. The ten largest account for 0.9% to 1.2% of the sample. Sequencing input: PBMCs. The receptors shown here come from a woman in her 40s in good health and CMV-seronegative.

The rearrangement joins TRBV7-9 to TRBJ2-7, with D perhaps matching TRBD2 (5 bases). CDR1 is SEHNR, CDR2 FQNEAQ, per germline (reference sequence). V dropped 0 bases and J dropped 5 bases, with 11 bases sitting between them. The CDR3 contains 14 residues. This CDR3 is CASSLATGSHEQYF. The CDR3 nucleotides read TGTGCCAGCAGCTTAGCGACGGGATCCCACGAGCAGTACTTC.

The V gene is TRBV7-9, the J gene TRBJ2-3, with 7 bases that match TRBD1. This CDR3 has 16 residues. J lost 2 bases, V lost 1 base, and 6 bases had no gene match. Per the germline V gene, CDR1 is SEHNR and CDR2 is FQNEAQ (reference sequence). CDR3 sequence: CASSLGTGPITDTQYF. CDR3 sequence (DNA): TGTGCCAGCAGCTTAGGGACAGGACCTATCACAGATACGCAGTATTTT. Based on the CDR3 plus reference TRBV7-9 and TRBJ2-3, the full variable domain is DTGVSQNPRHKITKRGQNVTFRCDPISEHNRLYWYRQTLGQGPEFLTYFQNEAQLEKSRLLSDRFSAERPKGSFSTLEIQRTEQGDSAMYLCASSLGTGPITDTQYFGPGTRLTVL.

A few counts support this clone. A read error may account for a junction end that differs from germline. The genes are TRBV11-3 and TRBJ2-7; 8 nucleotides align to TRBD1. This CDR3 is 12 amino acids long. Per the germline V gene, CDR1 is SGHNT and CDR2 is YENEEA. The CDR3 nucleotides read TGTGCCAGCAGCTTAGGGGACAGGATCCCACTCTTC. Translating it yields CASSLGDRIPLF.

The rearrangement joins TRBV7-9 to TRBJ2-7; possibly TRBD2 for D (7 bases). V was shortened by 5 bases and J by 4 bases, with 15 bases between the two germline ends. The CDR3 has 14 amino acids. CDR1 is SEHNR and CDR2 is FQNEAQ in the germline V gene (reference sequence). Here the CDR3 reads CASSPGGQTYEQYF. Here the CDR3 DNA reads TGTGCCAGCAGCCCCGGGGGGCAGACTTACGAGCAGTACTTC.

The J gene is TRBJ2-7, the V gene TRBV27; 11 nucleotides align to TRBD2. The CDR3 sequence is 16 residues long. CDR1 is MNHEY, CDR2 SMNVEV, per germline (reference sequence). Trimming cost V 0 bases and J 5 bases; bases outside gene matches: 6. The CDR3: CASSLSTLTSGNEQYF. DNA for the CDR3: TGTGCCAGCAGTTTATCCACTCTGACTAGCGGGAACGAGCAGTACTTC.